This T cell receptor (beta chain) comes out of a study of T cell responses to AZD1222 COVID-19 vaccine. This table comes from immunoSEQ multiplex PCR, and its TCRdb copy is limited to in-frame clones, with some not included. The sample comprises around 140,000 clones, 91% of which are singletons, and under 2% rests with the top ten. The CDR3 spans 13 residues. The V and J ends lost 7 bases and 7 bases, in that order; junction bases with no gene match: 7. As concerns this clone: What it binds is unknown.

Pooled together were second doses at about 4 or about 12 weeks. Overall study findings and caveats: Unmutated regions of variants are reportedly targeted by nearly half of spike-specific TCRs. At study baseline, merely about 6 AZD1222 recipients were seropositive.

This clonotype was sampled from an adult who received the AZD1222 COVID-19 vaccine. The chain employs TRBV12-3 or TRBV12-4 and TRBJ1-5; 7 bases line up with TRBD1. Sequences were derived from peripheral blood, sampled 28 days after the second AZD1222 dose. CDR3 DNA: TGTGCCAGCAATGACAGGGAGGGCCAGCCCCAGCATTTT. It specifies CASNDREGQPQHF.